This T cell receptor beta chain stems from a study of blood T cell repertoires in COVID-19. Study as a whole: Samples representing acute and convalescent COVID-19 were sourced from the United States, Italy and Spain. From T cells, B-cell-depleted T cells, or PBMCs came the material, which was cDNA or gDNA.

The germline gives CDR1 MDHEN, CDR2 SYDVKM. Unmatched junction bases numbered 3, after V lost 5 bases and J lost 0 bases. There are 15 residues in the CDR3. Authors' analysis steps: Amplification of reference gene primers provided the estimated nucleated cell counts. The assay was immunoSEQ multiplex PCR, and TCRdb's table has in-frame clones only and misses some. V and J calls and clone size are as listed in that table; D and trimming were resolved from the DNA. Among about 86,000 clones listed, over 80% were seen once. The sequencing input was peripheral blood. The TCR originated in a woman aged 80 or older with active or convalescent COVID-19. The chain is built from TRBV28 and TRBJ2-1; TRBD1 aligns across 8 bases. CDR3 residues: CASSPGQVSYNEQFF. CDR3 nucleotide sequence: TGTGCCAGCAGTCCGGGACAGGTCTCCTACAATGAGCAGTTCTTC.